These 22 T cell receptor beta chains were all obtained from the same sample, sequenced in a study of OX40 agonist ivuxolimab in advanced cancers. Profiled with immunoSEQ multiplex PCR; TCRdb holds only in-frame clones, not every one. The sample consists of over 30,000 clones, roughly 80% of them appearing once. Material: CD4+ or CD8+ T cells sorted from blood, obtained in a trial of the OX40 agonist ivuxolimab. These TCRs come from an adult with an advanced solid tumor such as melanoma, head and neck, liver or kidney cancer.

This chain connects TRBV7-2 to TRBJ1-6; D unresolved. This CDR3 spans 15 amino acids. Looked up from germline, CDR1 is SGHTA and CDR2 is FQGNSA. V was clipped by 4 bases and J by 6 bases, with 13 bases between them. In DNA, the CDR3 is TGTGCCAGCAGCTCCCAGGTTCCACCTAATTCACCCCTCCACTTT. This gives the protein CASSSQVPPNSPLHF.

DNA for the CDR3: TGTGCCAGCTCCAAGGGGGGGCGCTACGAGCAGTACTTC. This encodes CASSKGGRYEQYF. This sequence joins TRBV6-5 and TRBJ2-7; possible D gene TRBD2, 7 bases. The germline V and J ends were trimmed by 8 bases and 3 bases, with 14 bases remaining between them. The CDR3 covers 13 residues. The germline V gene has CDR1 MNHEY and CDR2 SVGAGI.

V is TRBV27 and J is TRBJ1-3; TRBD1 matches at 8 bases. The V segment lost 5 bases and the J segment 6 bases; nucleotides outside the gene matches: 9. Looked up from germline, CDR1 is MNHEY and CDR2 is SMNVEV (reference sequence). This CDR3 has 15 residues. CDR3 DNA sequence: TGTGCCAGCAGTCCCCAACCGGGACAGGAAAACACCATATATTTT. Its protein product is CASSPQPGQENTIYF.

The rearrangement uses TRBV7-2 and TRBJ2-3, with TRBD1 as a possible D gene (5 bases). The length of the CDR3 is 17 residues. Per germline, CDR1 SGHTA and CDR2 FQGNSA. Trimming shortened V by 4 bases and J by 5 bases, and 22 bases separated the two germline ends. CDR3 amino acids: CASSYQTLRGRGDTQYF. The CDR3 bases are TGTGCCAGCAGCTACCAGACCCTTCGAGGTAGGGGAGATACGCAGTATTTT.

The chain carries TRBV10-3 and TRBJ1-6; D call uncertain. CDR1 and CDR2 from the germline V gene are ENHRY and SYGVKD. Trimming removed 11 bases from V and 0 bases from J, with 8 bases in between. This CDR3 is 13 amino acids long. CDR3: CALQSSYNSPLHF. In DNA, the CDR3 is TGTGCCCTACAGAGCTCCTATAATTCACCCCTCCACTTT.

V is TRBV18 and J is TRBJ1-2, with D unclear. V shed 2 bases and J shed 8 bases, with 6 bases lying between them. Germline loops: CDR1 KGHSH, CDR2 LQKENI. CDR3 length: 11 residues. The CDR3 region has the DNA TGTGCCAGCTCACCAGGGGAAGGCTACACCTTC. This translates into CASSPGEGYTF.

This chain links TRBV6-1 with TRBJ1-2; D not resolved. V lost 5 bases, J lost 4 bases, and 14 bases lay in between. The CDR3 is made up of 14 amino acids. Germline V gene lookup returns CDR1 MNHNS and CDR2 SASEGT. CDR3 protein: CASSPLGLGYGYTF. CDR3 sequence (DNA): TGTGCCAGCAGTCCCCTAGGTCTGGGCTATGGCTACACCTTC.

The chain is built from TRBV14 and TRBJ2-1, with 8 bases aligning to TRBD2. Losses at the gene ends were 1 base for V and 6 bases for J; bases not matched to a gene: 2. There are 14 residues in the CDR3. CDR1 and CDR2 from the germline V gene are SGHDN and FVKESK. CDR3: CASSQALAGNEQFF. The CDR3 DNA is TGTGCCAGCAGCCAAGCCCTAGCGGGCAATGAGCAGTTCTTC.

This clone was observed a single time. The V gene is TRBV29-1, the J gene TRBJ2-1; 9 bases agree with TRBD2. The CDR3 has 17 residues. Per the germline V gene, CDR1 is SQVTM and CDR2 is ANQGSEA. V gave up 4 bases and J gave up 0 bases; unmatched junction bases: 10. The DNA of the CDR3 is TGCAGCGTTGTACGGCTAGCGGGGCAGAGCTCCTACAATGAGCAGTTCTTC. This codes for CSVVRLAGQSSYNEQFF.

The chain recombines TRBV19 with TRBJ1-1, with D tentatively TRBD1 (6 bases). The germline V and J ends were trimmed by 11 bases and 3 bases, with 19 bases remaining between them. The germline V gene encodes CDR1 LNHDA and CDR2 SQIVND (reference sequence). The CDR3 is 14 residues long. CDR3 region: CASYAQGFYTEAFF. In DNA, the CDR3 is TGTGCCTCATACGCACAGGGATTTTACACTGAAGCTTTCTTT.

V gene TRBV6-1 combines with J gene TRBJ1-1; D not certain. This CDR3 is built from 13 residues. V dropped 7 bases and J dropped 0 bases, with 9 bases sitting between them. Germline V lookup: CDR1 MNHNS, CDR2 SASEGT. For the CDR3, the DNA is TGTGCCAGCACCCACAACATGAACACTGAAGCTTTCTTT. Its translation: CASTHNMNTEAFF.

This chain uses TRBV4-2 with TRBJ2-3, with 8 bases identical to TRBD2. From germline, CDR1 is LGHNA and CDR2 YNFKEQ. J gave up 2 bases and V 7 bases, and 8 bases lay outside the gene matches. This CDR3 region has 15 residues. CDR3 sequence: CASTGASGSTDTQYF. DNA for the CDR3: TGTGCCAGCACCGGGGCTAGCGGGTCCACAGATACGCAGTATTTT.

The chain uses TRBV18 and TRBJ2-1; 12 positions match TRBD1. The CDR3 runs 17 residues. The germline gives CDR1 KGHSH, CDR2 LQKENI. The ends lost 0 bases at V and 8 bases at J; junction bases unmatched: 8. The CDR3 DNA follows: TGTGCCAGCTCACCACCAACCTCCGGGACAGGGGGCTATGAGCAGTTCTTC. This sequence encodes CASSPPTSGTGGYEQFF.

The chain links TRBV10-1 to TRBJ2-5; TRBD1 might be the D (6 bases). CDR3 length: 14 residues. CDR1 and CDR2 (germline): WNHNN, SYGVQD (reference sequence). V dropped 3 bases and J dropped 5 bases, with 13 bases sitting between them. CDR3 loop: CASSDYQGMETQYF. CDR3 in DNA: TGCGCCAGCAGTGACTATCAGGGGATGGAGACCCAGTACTTC.

The chain combines TRBV7-8 with TRBJ2-3, with 9 bases that match TRBD2. Germline V gene lookup returns CDR1 SGHVS and CDR2 FQNEAQ. The CDR3 is made up of 16 amino acids. V dropped 2 bases and J dropped 2; count of bases not matched to a gene: 5. The DNA of the CDR3 is TGTGCCAGCAGCTTAACAATAGCGGGGGCCACAGATACGCAGTATTTT. Amino acids: CASSLTIAGATDTQYF.

Here the CDR3 reads CASSSGTGANSPLHF. CDR3 sequence (DNA): TGTGCCAGCAGCTCCGGGACGGGTGCGAATTCACCCCTCCACTTT. J is TRBJ1-6 and V is TRBV5-5; possible D gene TRBD1, 5 bases. CDR1 SGHKS and CDR2 YYEKEE come from the germline V gene (reference sequence). Trimming stripped 3 bases from V and 7 bases from J, with 14 bases between. There are 15 residues in the CDR3.

This rearrangement joins TRBV7-2 to TRBJ2-3; 8 bases align to TRBD2. The V segment lost 4 bases and the J segment 2 bases; nucleotides outside the gene matches: 8. This CDR3 contains 16 residues. Per germline, CDR1 SGHTA and CDR2 FQGNSA. Here the CDR3 reads CASSSGSGGVTDTQYF. For the CDR3, the DNA is TGTGCCAGCAGCTCGGGATCGGGGGGGGTCACAGATACGCAGTATTTT.

This rearrangement joins TRBV7-2 to TRBJ2-3; D is unresolved. There are 14 residues in the CDR3. Per germline, CDR1 SGHTA and CDR2 FQGNSA. V was shortened by 2 bases and J by 2 bases, with 8 bases between the two germline ends. CDR3: CASSLTVYTDTQYF. CDR3 DNA: TGTGCCAGCAGCTTAACCGTCTACACAGATACGCAGTATTTT. The full variable domain, with the rest looked up from reference TRBV7-2 and TRBJ2-3, is GAGVSQSPSNKVTEKGKDVELRCDPISGHTALYWYRQSLGQGLEFLIYFQGNSAPDKSGLPSDRFSAERTGGSVSTLTIQRTQQEDSAVYLCASSLTVYTDTQYFGPGTRLTVL.

The rearrangement joins TRBV6-5 to TRBJ2-7; TRBD2 matches 8 bases. The CDR3 covers 15 residues. V gave up 2 bases and J gave up 2 bases; unmatched junction bases: 5. CDR1 is MNHEY, CDR2 SVGAGI, per germline. The CDR3 spells CASSYQREPTYEQYF. The DNA for the CDR3 is TGTGCCAGCAGTTACCAGCGGGAGCCTACCTACGAGCAGTACTTC.

The V call is TRBV7-2, the J call TRBJ2-2; 10 positions match TRBD1. The V gene end was trimmed by 3 bases and the J gene end by 4 bases; junction bases not matched to a gene: 8. Germline CDR1 SGHTA, CDR2 FQGNSA. This CDR3 region has 17 residues. For the CDR3, the DNA is TGTGCCAGCAGCTTGCGACCGGGACAGGGGTTCACCGGGGAGCTGTTTTTT. It codes for CASSLRPGQGFTGELFF.

V gene TRBV7-2 combines with J gene TRBJ2-2; D is undetermined. This CDR3 is 15 amino acids long. Germline values: CDR1 SGHTA, CDR2 FQGNSA. The V gene lost 0 bases and the J gene lost 3 bases, with 8 bases spanning the gap. CDR3 in DNA: TGTGCCAGCAGCTTAGCCCCAGGCCACACCGGGGAGCTGTTTTTT. Protein: CASSLAPGHTGELFF. Filled out from reference TRBV7-2 and TRBJ2-2, the complete variable domain reads GAGVSQSPSNKVTEKGKDVELRCDPISGHTALYWYRQSLGQGLEFLIYFQGNSAPDKSGLPSDRFSAERTGGSVSTLTIQRTQQEDSAVYLCASSLAPGHTGELFFGEGSRLTVL.

The chain uses TRBV11-3 and TRBJ2-1; TRBD2 aligns across 11 bases. Trimming at V came to 3 bases and at J to 9 bases, leaving 13 bases not matched to a gene. The CDR3 totals 17 residues. Germline CDR1 reads SGHNT; CDR2 reads YENEEA. In DNA, the CDR3 is TGTGCCAGCAGCTTCTCCGGGACTAGCGGCCTGGGGGCTGAGCAGTTCTTC. Translating it yields CASSFSGTSGLGAEQFF.